This passage covers 31 T cell receptor beta chains from one sample sequenced in a study of cytomegalovirus exposure and HLA in healthy donors. Primers included in the PCR were 60 Vbeta and 13 Jbeta primers. The table came from immunoSEQ multiplex PCR; TCRdb's copy has only in-frame clones and leaves some out. The data show more than 95,000 clones, over 60% seen once. The sequenced material came from PBMCs. The receptor set was obtained from a woman in her sixties or seventies in good health and CMV-seropositive.

The chain carries TRBV5-6 and TRBJ2-2; TRBD2 matches 7 bases. CDR3 length equals 14 residues. The germline V gene encodes CDR1 SGHDT and CDR2 YYEEEE. The junction had 7 bases not matched to a gene; V was cut back by 4 bases and J by 7 bases. This CDR3 reads CASSRAGGDGELFF. The CDR3 DNA reads as TGTGCCAGCAGCCGAGCTGGGGGGGACGGGGAGCTGTTTTTT. Complete variable domain (other parts from reference TRBV5-6 and TRBJ2-2): DAGVTQSPTHLIKTRGQQVTLRCSPKSGHDTVSWYQQALGQGPQFIFQYYEEEERQRGNFPDRFSGHQFPNYSSELNVNALLLGDSALYLCASSRAGGDGELFFGEGSRLTVL.

This clone came up a few times. V usage is TRBV6-5 and J usage is TRBJ1-4; 7 bases are shared with TRBD1. Looked up from germline, CDR1 is MNHEY and CDR2 is SVGAGI. The V and J ends lost 2 bases and 3 bases, in that order; junction bases with no gene match: 3. This CDR3 spans 15 amino acids. CDR3 DNA sequence: TGTGCCAGCAGTTACAGGGGGCTCTCTAATGAAAAACTGTTTTTT. Its translation: CASSYRGLSNEKLFF.

The rearrangement links TRBV6-6 to TRBJ1-1; no firm D call. The CDR3 has 13 amino acids. V lost 5 bases and J 6 bases, leaving 13 bases between the germline ends. CDR1 MNHNY and CDR2 SVGAGI come from the germline V gene (reference sequence). The CDR3 DNA follows: TGTGCCAGCAGTCCCTTGGTGGGCCCTGAAGCTTTCTTT. It yields the protein CASSPLVGPEAFF.

The chain joins TRBV27 to TRBJ1-2; 9 bases align to TRBD1. The trim removed 6 bases at V and 8 bases at J, leaving 7 bases unmatched. CDR3 length: 13 residues. From germline, CDR1 is MNHEY and CDR2 SMNVEV (reference sequence). DNA for the CDR3: TGTGCCAGCAGGTCGACAGGGGGTGACGGCTACACCTTC. This codes for CASRSTGGDGYTF.

This sequence joins TRBV7-2 and TRBJ1-3, with no clear D. The germline V gene encodes CDR1 SGHTA and CDR2 FQGNSA. The CDR3 is made up of 16 amino acids. The germline V and J ends were trimmed by 5 bases and 0 bases, with 14 bases remaining between them. This CDR3 is CASSPMGGPSGNTIYF. DNA for the CDR3: TGTGCCAGCAGCCCGATGGGAGGTCCCTCTGGAAACACCATATATTTT. Full variable domain (rest looked up from reference TRBV7-2 and TRBJ1-3): GAGVSQSPSNKVTEKGKDVELRCDPISGHTALYWYRQSLGQGLEFLIYFQGNSAPDKSGLPSDRFSAERTGGSVSTLTIQRTQQEDSAVYLCASSPMGGPSGNTIYFGEGSWLTVV.

The chain uses TRBV7-3 and TRBJ2-1; D possibly corresponds to TRBD2 (5 bases). CDR3 length equals 15 residues. The V end lost 5 bases, the J end lost 7 bases, and 18 bases lay between the germline ends. Germline V gene sequence: CDR1 SGHTA, CDR2 FQGTGA. CDR3 sequence (DNA): TGTGCCAGCAGCCAGGACTCCCCCCTAACAAATGAGCAGTTCTTC. Its translation is CASSQDSPLTNEQFF. The full variable domain, completed using reference TRBV7-3 and TRBJ2-1, is GAGVSQTPSNKVTEKGKYVELRCDPISGHTALYWYRQSLGQGPEFLIYFQGTGAADDSGLPNDRFFAVRPEGSVSTLKIQRTERGDSAVYLCASSQDSPLTNEQFFGPGTRLTVL.

V gene TRBV7-9 combines with J gene TRBJ1-2; 7 bases align to TRBD1. CDR1 SEHNR and CDR2 FQNEAQ come from the germline V gene (reference sequence). The CDR3 is made up of 15 amino acids. V lost 5 bases, J lost 0 bases, and 6 bases stayed unmatched. The CDR3 protein is CASSKQGTANYGYTF. The CDR3 DNA reads TGTGCCAGCAGCAAGCAAGGGACAGCTAACTATGGCTACACCTTC.

V and J are TRBV7-2 and TRBJ1-5; 7 bases are shared with TRBD1. J was trimmed by 4 bases and V by 5 bases; bases with no gene match: 14. Looked up from germline, CDR1 is SGHTA and CDR2 is FQGNSA. This CDR3 spans 17 amino acids. The CDR3 nucleotides read TGTGCCAGCAGCCCAAATTTATACAGGGGCCGAAATCAGCCCCAGCATTTT. Translation gives CASSPNLYRGRNQPQHF.

The chain links TRBV5-1 to TRBJ2-1; perhaps TRBD1 as D (6 bases). This CDR3 region has 17 residues. The germline V gene encodes CDR1 SGHRS and CDR2 YFSETQ. V was shortened by 4 bases and J by 0 bases, with 17 bases between the two germline ends. This CDR3 is CASSKGDTRSSYNEQFF. The CDR3 bases are TGCGCCAGCAGCAAAGGGGACACCAGGTCCTCCTACAATGAGCAGTTCTTC.

The chain couples TRBV27 to TRBJ1-6, with unresolved D. V was cut by 3 bases and J by 7 bases, with 10 bases left in between. The CDR3 covers 14 residues. Per the germline V gene, CDR1 is MNHEY and CDR2 is SMNVEV (reference sequence). In DNA, the CDR3 is TGTGCCAGCAGTTTCCTACAGCTAAATTCACCCCTCCACTTT. It translates to CASSFLQLNSPLHF.

The rearrangement joins TRBV11-1 to TRBJ1-1; D not resolved. CDR1 is SGHAT and CDR2 is FQDESV in the germline V gene (reference sequence). The ends were cut back, 5 bases at V and 8 bases at J, with 18 bases in the middle. The CDR3 is 14 amino acids. The CDR3 DNA follows: TGTGCCAGCAGCCCTATGGTCGCAAGTCGCGAAGCTTTCTTT. Translating gives CASSPMVASREAFF.

J is TRBJ2-3 and V is TRBV14; D is ambiguous. Germline V lookup: CDR1 SGHDN, CDR2 FVKESK. V shed 4 bases and J shed 0 bases, with 8 bases lying between them. The CDR3 is 14 amino acids. DNA of the CDR3: TGTGCCAGCAGCCCCTCCCTTAGCACAGATACGCAGTATTTT. Its translation is CASSPSLSTDTQYF.

This clone turned up a few times. The V and J genes are TRBV4-1 and TRBJ1-6; D not resolved. Germline V gene data show CDR1 as MGHRA and CDR2 as YSYEKL. The CDR3 is made up of 17 amino acids. V lost 1 base and J 0 bases, leaving 10 bases between the germline ends. CDR3 sequence reads: CASSQGTQSSYNSPLHF. In DNA, the CDR3 is TGCGCCAGCAGCCAAGGCACTCAAAGCTCCTATAATTCACCCCTCCACTTT.

The V and J genes are TRBV6-1 and TRBJ1-6; D gene ambiguous. The V end was cut by 2 bases, the J end by 10 bases, with 9 bases between. The CDR3 extends over 13 amino acids. Germline V gives CDR1 MNHNS, CDR2 SASEGT. In nucleotides, the CDR3 is TGTGCCAGCAGTGAAACTGACTGGTCACCCCTCCACTTT. Translating gives CASSETDWSPLHF.

V is TRBV30 and J is TRBJ2-7; maybe TRBD1 (6 bases). Germline CDR1 is GTSNPN and CDR2 is SVGIG (reference sequence). Trimming took off 4 bases at V and 0 bases at J, with 16 bases between the two ends. The CDR3 is 15 residues long. CDR3 sequence (DNA): TGTGCCTGGACCACAGGGAACTACAACTCCTACGAGCAGTACTTC. This encodes CAWTTGNYNSYEQYF.

The rearrangement joins TRBV6-5 to TRBJ2-7, with 8 bases matching TRBD1. CDR1 and CDR2 (germline): MNHEY, SVGAGI. Trimming cost V 8 bases and J 6 bases; bases outside gene matches: 15. CDR3 length equals 15 residues. In DNA form, the CDR3 reads TGTGCCAGCTCCCTAGACAGGGGAATCCCTCGCGAGCAGTACTTC. It specifies CASSLDRGIPREQYF.

This clone came up once. The chain uses TRBV7-9 and TRBJ2-2; possible D gene TRBD1, 5 bases. The CDR3 loop spans 15 amino acids. Trimming removed 6 bases at V and 3 bases at J, with 14 bases between. Per germline, CDR1 SEHNR and CDR2 FQNEAQ (reference sequence). The CDR3 nucleotides read TGTGCCAGCAGTTCACAGGTATACGACACCGGGGAGCTGTTTTTT. The encoded protein is CASSSQVYDTGELFF.

This clone was counted only a few times. V gene TRBV7-8 combines with J gene TRBJ1-3, with 8 bases matching TRBD1. This CDR3 has 15 residues. Germline CDR1 and CDR2: SGHVS and FQNEAQ. The V gene end was trimmed by 7 bases and the J gene end by 2 bases; junction bases not matched to a gene: 7. The DNA of the CDR3 is TGTGCCAGCATGCGCGACAGGGGAACTGGAAACACCATATATTTT. Amino acids: CASMRDRGTGNTIYF.

The chain recombines TRBV18 with TRBJ1-2; no firm D call. The CDR3 contains 15 residues. V was shortened by 5 bases and J by 0 bases, with 13 bases between the two germline ends. Germline-derived CDR1 and CDR2 are KGHSH and LQKENI. The CDR3 bases are TGTGCCAGCTCATCGCCACAGATTACTAACTATGGCTACACCTTC. Protein product: CASSSPQITNYGYTF.

CDR3 loop: CASSSGQGNTGELFF. The CDR3 DNA reads TGTGCCAGCAGTTCGGGACAGGGGAACACCGGGGAGCTGTTTTTT. The genes are TRBV11-2 and TRBJ2-2; 9 bases line up with TRBD1. Germline V gives CDR1 SGHAT, CDR2 FQNNGV. V dropped 6 bases and J dropped 1; count of bases not matched to a gene: 3. This CDR3 is 15 amino acids long.

This chain uses TRBV4-3 with TRBJ2-1, with 11 bases aligning to TRBD2. The J segment lost 4 bases and the V segment lost 4 bases, leaving 3 bases of the junction unmatched. CDR1 is LGHNA and CDR2 is YSLEER in the germline V gene. There are 15 residues in the CDR3. CDR3 sequence (DNA): TGCGCCAGCAGCCCGGGACTAGCGGTTTACAATGAGCAGTTCTTC. This encodes CASSPGLAVYNEQFF.

CDR3 loop: CASSSGTANTGELFF. CDR3 nucleotides: TGTGCCAGCAGTTCAGGGACAGCGAACACCGGGGAGCTGTTTTTT. The J gene is TRBJ2-2, the V gene TRBV9; 7 bases agree with TRBD1. Germline V gene sequence: CDR1 SGDLS, CDR2 YYNGEE. With V trimmed by 5 bases and J by 0 bases, 4 bases remained unmatched. This CDR3 has 15 residues.

The chain employs TRBV5-6 and TRBJ1-3; maybe TRBD1 (5 bases). The CDR3 runs 15 residues. Germline-derived CDR1 and CDR2 are SGHDT and YYEEEE. V was cut by 4 bases and J by 0 bases, with 11 bases left in between. The CDR3 reads CASSLKGYSGNTIYF. The CDR3 nucleotides read TGTGCCAGCAGCCTGAAGGGGTACTCTGGAAACACCATATATTTT.

This sequence joins TRBV7-2 and TRBJ2-7; TRBD1 agrees at 7 bases. The trim removed 5 bases at V and 1 base at J, leaving 5 bases unmatched. CDR3 length: 14 amino acids. Germline values: CDR1 SGHTA, CDR2 FQGNSA. The chain's CDR3 is CASSTGQESYEQYF. In DNA, the CDR3 is TGTGCCAGCAGCACAGGACAGGAGTCCTACGAGCAGTACTTC. Looking up the rest from reference TRBV7-2 and TRBJ2-7 gives the full variable domain: GAGVSQSPSNKVTEKGKDVELRCDPISGHTALYWYRQSLGQGLEFLIYFQGNSAPDKSGLPSDRFSAERTGGSVSTLTIQRTQQEDSAVYLCASSTGQESYEQYFGPGTRLTVT.

The chain carries TRBV7-9 and TRBJ2-1, with 8 bases identical to TRBD1. This CDR3 comprises 16 residues. Germline trimming cut 4 bases from V and 6 bases from J; bases unmatched to any gene: 11. CDR1 and CDR2 from the germline V gene are SEHNR and FQNEAQ (reference sequence). The CDR3 DNA reads TGTGCCAGCAGCTCCCCCGGACAGGGCGGGATCAATGAGCAGTTCTTC. This codes for CASSSPGQGGINEQFF. The entire variable domain, with the rest obtained from reference TRBV7-9 and TRBJ2-1, is as follows: DTGVSQNPRHKITKRGQNVTFRCDPISEHNRLYWYRQTLGQGPEFLTYFQNEAQLEKSRLLSDRFSAERPKGSFSTLEIQRTEQGDSAMYLCASSSPGQGGINEQFFGPGTRLTVL.

The genes are TRBV9 and TRBJ1-1; the D is unclear. The germline gives CDR1 SGDLS, CDR2 YYNGEE. Trimming left V 4 bases short and J 2 bases short, with 15 bases between. The CDR3 contains 15 residues. CDR3 bases: TGTGCCAGCAGCCCGACGGCAGGCGTTAACACTGAAGCTTTCTTT. Its translation is CASSPTAGVNTEAFF.

The chain carries TRBV6-6 and TRBJ2-7; D remains ambiguous. CDR3 length equals 12 residues. V lost 8 bases to trimming and J lost 4 bases, with 12 bases between them. Germline assignment: CDR1 MNHNY and CDR2 SVGAGI (reference sequence). The CDR3 region is CASSKTGYEQYF. DNA for the CDR3: TGTGCCAGCTCGAAAACGGGTTACGAGCAGTACTTC.

V is TRBV4-1 and J is TRBJ1-6; a weak D match, TRBD1 (5 bases). The germline gives CDR1 MGHRA, CDR2 YSYEKL. Trimming stripped 0 bases from V and 8 bases from J, with 11 bases between. This CDR3 spans 15 amino acids. The CDR3 is CASSQDRALYSPLHF. CDR3 nucleotide sequence: TGCGCCAGCAGCCAAGACAGGGCACTGTATTCACCCCTCCACTTT.

The chain employs TRBV7-3 and TRBJ2-1, with D possibly TRBD2 on 6 matching bases. The CDR3 sequence is 14 residues long. Trimming removed 2 bases at V and 7 bases at J, with 12 bases between. The germline V gene encodes CDR1 SGHTA and CDR2 FQGTGA. The CDR3 loop is CASSLGHGGNEQFF. DNA of the CDR3: TGTGCCAGCAGCTTAGGCCATGGAGGGAATGAGCAGTTCTTC.

This sequence joins TRBV25-1 and TRBJ1-1; 7 nucleotides match TRBD1. The CDR3 is 14 residues long. J lost 0 bases, V lost 7 bases, and 5 bases had no gene match. Germline lookup yields CDR1 MGHDK and CDR2 SYGVNS. The CDR3 coding sequence is TGTGCCAGCAACCAACAGGGGTTGAACACTGAAGCTTTCTTT. Translating it yields CASNQQGLNTEAFF.

V and J are TRBV19 and TRBJ1-5, with TRBD1 identical over 12 bases. This CDR3 is 18 amino acids long. J lost 1 base, V lost 10 bases, and 14 bases had no gene match. Germline CDR1 reads LNHDA; CDR2 reads SQIVND (reference sequence). The CDR3 DNA reads as TGTGCCACAAGAGTCGGGACAGGGGGCGCTTGGAGCAATCAGCCCCAGCATTTT. Protein: CATRVGTGGAWSNQPQHF.